The 21 T cell receptor beta chains reported below all come from one sample, sequenced in a study of shared T cell receptors in the human thymus. Sequenced by immunoSEQ multiplex PCR; TCRdb stores in-frame clones only, minus some. The data contain roughly 710,000 clones, 70% to 90% of them singletons. This sample also appeared in a second study, on human thymus T cells.

What was sequenced was thymocytes. These receptors all stem from a girl under three years old with a congenital heart defect.

This clone was detected only a few times. This chain links TRBV7-2 with TRBJ1-3; D gene uncertain. The V gene's germline CDR1 is SGHTA and CDR2 FQGNSA. Trimming removed 4 bases from V and 4 bases from J, with 14 bases in between. CDR3 length equals 15 residues. In DNA form, the CDR3 reads TGTGCCAGCAGCTACCGGACTGAGGCAGGAAACACCATATATTTT. It yields the protein CASSYRTEAGNTIYF.

The rearrangement uses TRBV2 and TRBJ2-1; 11 bases are a match to TRBD2. V gave up 2 bases and J gave up 0 bases; unmatched junction bases: 18. The CDR3 is 22 residues long. Looked up from germline, CDR1 is SNHLY and CDR2 is FYNNEI. The CDR3 nucleotides read TGTGCCAGCAGTGAAAGAACAGGGATTCCTAGCGGGGGGACTAGCTCCTACAATGAGCAGTTCTTC. It specifies CASSERTGIPSGGTSSYNEQFF. Complete variable domain (other parts from reference TRBV2 and TRBJ2-1): EPEVTQTPSHQVTQMGQEVILRCVPISNHLYFYWYRQILGQKVEFLVSFYNNEISEKSEIFDDQFSVERPDGSNFTLKIRSTKLEDSAMYFCASSERTGIPSGGTSSYNEQFFGPGTRLTVL.

The chain recombines TRBV28 with TRBJ1-1; TRBD1 matches 8 bases. The CDR3 sequence is 14 residues long. Germline CDR1 is MDHEN and CDR2 is SYDVKM. V dropped 6 bases and J dropped 7; count of bases not matched to a gene: 10. The CDR3 loop reads CASSRLRDRYEAFF. The CDR3 DNA is TGTGCCAGCAGCCGCCTCCGGGACAGGTATGAAGCTTTCTTT.

The chain carries TRBV7-9 and TRBJ1-1; D is perhaps TRBD1 (5 bases). This CDR3 contains 16 residues. In germline, CDR1 is SEHNR, CDR2 FQNEAQ (reference sequence). The V gene lost 5 bases and the J gene lost 3 bases, with 19 bases spanning the gap. CDR3 protein: CASSPSGGAGDTEAFF. For the CDR3, the DNA is TGTGCCAGCAGCCCGTCGGGAGGGGCGGGGGACACTGAAGCTTTCTTT.

The chain combines TRBV5-6 with TRBJ2-1; TRBD1 matches at 7 bases. The length of the CDR3 is 13 residues. The J segment lost 13 bases and the V segment lost 1 base, leaving 8 bases of the junction unmatched. Per germline, CDR1 SGHDT and CDR2 YYEEEE. The DNA for the CDR3 is TGTGCCAGCAGCTTGCGGCATCGACAGGGCCAGTTCTTC. This sequence encodes CASSLRHRQGQFF.

The chain uses TRBV27 and TRBJ2-5; possibly TRBD2 for D (5 bases). Germline V lookup: CDR1 MNHEY, CDR2 SMNVEV (reference sequence). Between the trimmed V and J ends, which lost 3 bases and 2 bases, there was a span of 19 bases. The CDR3 sequence is 17 residues long. The CDR3 coding sequence is TGTGCCAGCAGTTTTTTTTCGATCGGGGTAACACAAGAGACCCAGTACTTC. Encoded protein: CASSFFSIGVTQETQYF.

This clone was picked up a small number of times. The same CDR3 can be traced to other DNA sequences in this sample. The chain couples TRBV30 to TRBJ1-6; D remains ambiguous. Trimming cost V 4 bases and J 0 bases, with 7 bases left between them. Germline CDR1 GTSNPN, CDR2 SVGIG (reference sequence). The CDR3 loop spans 14 amino acids. The CDR3 sequence: CAWTESSYNSPLHF. In DNA form, the CDR3 reads TGTGCCTGGACGGAGAGCTCCTATAATTCACCCCTCCACTTT.

This rearrangement joins TRBV5-4 to TRBJ2-7; D is unresolved. V was clipped by 1 base and J by 6 bases, with 11 bases between them. Germline CDR1 and CDR2: SGHNT and YYREEE (reference sequence). The CDR3 runs to 13 residues. In nucleotides, the CDR3 is TGTGCCAGCAGCTTGATCGGAGTCCCCGAGCAGTACTTC. It is translated as CASSLIGVPEQYF.

This clone has more than one count but fewer than ten. The gene calls are TRBV19 and TRBJ1-5; D ambiguous. Trimming took off 3 bases at V and 0 bases at J, with 18 bases between the two ends. CDR1 LNHDA and CDR2 SQIVND come from the germline V gene (reference sequence). This CDR3 is built from 18 residues. CDR3 sequence reads: CASSIYVRETYSNQPQHF. CDR3 DNA sequence: TGTGCCAGTAGTATCTACGTCCGGGAGACTTATAGCAATCAGCCCCAGCATTTT. The full variable domain, completed using reference TRBV19 and TRBJ1-5, is DGGITQSPKYLFRKEGQNVTLSCEQNLNHDAMYWYRQDPGQGLRLIYYSQIVNDFQKGDIAEGYSVSREKKESFPLTVTSAQKNPTAFYLCASSIYVRETYSNQPQHFGDGTRLSIL.

The chain couples TRBV5-1 to TRBJ1-6; D gene uncertain. The length of the CDR3 is 15 residues. Germline assignment: CDR1 SGHRS and CDR2 YFSETQ. V lost 1 base, J lost 8 bases, and 13 bases lay in between. The CDR3 is CASSLSGFGDSPLHF. CDR3 nucleotide sequence: TGCGCCAGCAGCTTGTCGGGATTTGGCGATTCACCCCTCCACTTT.

This clone was seen a handful of times. The CDR3 sequence is CASNLGIKGQGENTEAFF. The DNA of the CDR3 is TGTGCCAGCAATCTAGGAATTAAGGGGCAGGGGGAGAACACTGAAGCTTTCTTT. This sequence joins TRBV27 and TRBJ1-1; 7 nucleotides match TRBD1. V gave up 7 bases and J gave up 1 base; unmatched junction bases: 18. Germline V gene lookup returns CDR1 MNHEY and CDR2 SMNVEV (reference sequence). CDR3 length: 18 amino acids.

The chain joins TRBV19 to TRBJ1-1; 8 bases align to TRBD1. J lost 8 bases, V lost 6 bases, and 11 bases had no gene match. There are 14 residues in the CDR3. Germline V gives CDR1 LNHDA, CDR2 SQIVND (reference sequence). CDR3 DNA: TGTGCCAGTAGGCCGGGACAGGCTGTAAGGGAAGCTTTCTTT. This codes for CASRPGQAVREAFF.

The rearrangement joins TRBV27 to TRBJ1-1; 8 nucleotides line up with TRBD1. The CDR3 is made up of 13 amino acids. Germline values: CDR1 MNHEY, CDR2 SMNVEV (reference sequence). J lost 4 bases, V lost 9 bases, and 7 bases had no gene match. Here the CDR3 DNA reads TGTGCCAGTTCACAGGGGGGCGGCACTGAAGCTTTCTTT. Encoded protein: CASSQGGGTEAFF.

The chain carries TRBV29-1 and TRBJ2-5, with 8 bases aligning to TRBD2. From germline, CDR1 is SQVTM and CDR2 ANQGSEA. This CDR3 spans 14 amino acids. After removal of 4 bases from V and 2 bases from J, the junction contained 6 bases not matched to a gene. In nucleotides, the CDR3 is TGCAGCGTTGGGGTAGCGGGGCTTCAAGAGACCCAGTACTTC. It translates to CSVGVAGLQETQYF.

The chain joins TRBV6-1 to TRBJ1-6, with D maybe TRBD1 (6 bases). Germline V lookup: CDR1 MNHNS, CDR2 SASEGT. V was trimmed by 5 bases and J by 7 bases, leaving 9 bases between them. The CDR3 totals 13 residues. The DNA for the CDR3 is TGTGCCAGCAGTACAGGGCAGAATTCACCCCTCCACTTT. This encodes CASSTGQNSPLHF.

V usage is TRBV25-1 and J usage is TRBJ1-4; D may be TRBD1 (5 bases). This CDR3 has 18 amino acids. Germline V gene sequence: CDR1 MGHDK, CDR2 SYGVNS. Deletions cut 7 bases from V and 4 bases from J, with 25 bases between. CDR3 nucleotides: TGTGCCAGCACAAACCAAACCGCCGACAGCGACCTTAATGAAAAACTGTTTTTT. Residues: CASTNQTADSDLNEKLFF. Using reference TRBV25-1 and TRBJ1-4 for the parts outside the CDR3, the full variable domain is EADIYQTPRYLVIGTGKKITLECSQTMGHDKMYWYQQDPGMELHLIHYSYGVNSTEKGDLSSESTVSRIRTEHFPLTLESARPSHTSQYLCASTNQTADSDLNEKLFFGSGTQLSVL.

This chain connects TRBV7-8 to TRBJ2-2, with 7 positions matching TRBD1. The CDR3 loop spans 17 amino acids. V shed 7 bases, J shed 3 bases, and the junction held 14 bases outside the gene matches. Germline V lookup: CDR1 SGHVS, CDR2 FQNEAQ. This chain's CDR3 is CASKSVSGTADTGELFF. The DNA for the CDR3 is TGTGCCAGCAAGTCAGTCTCAGGGACAGCAGACACCGGGGAGCTGTTTTTT.

The chain has TRBV6-5 and TRBJ1-5; D remains unclear. Deletions cut 2 bases from V and 2 bases from J, with 10 bases between. Germline V gives CDR1 MNHEY, CDR2 SVGAGI. CDR3 length: 15 residues. CDR3 loop: CASSYRGEGNQPQHF. In nucleotides, the CDR3 is TGTGCCAGCAGTTACCGCGGGGAAGGCAATCAGCCCCAGCATTTT.

CDR3 nucleotide sequence: TGTGCCAGCAGCGCGACGACTAGCGGGGGTCCGGACTACAATGAGCAGTTCTTC. It specifies CASSATTSGGPDYNEQFF. The chain links TRBV7-9 to TRBJ2-1; TRBD2 matches at 12 bases. The CDR3 is 18 residues long. Trimming at V came to 5 bases and at J to 3 bases, leaving 11 bases not matched to a gene. Germline loops: CDR1 SEHNR, CDR2 FQNEAQ (reference sequence).

The chain has TRBV11-2 and TRBJ2-2; TRBD1 matches at 7 bases. The germline gives CDR1 SGHAT, CDR2 FQNNGV. The trim removed 1 base at V and 0 bases at J, leaving 5 bases unmatched. The CDR3 totals 17 residues. The DNA for the CDR3 is TGTGCCAGCAGCTTAGCCGTCGGGACAGCGAACACCGGGGAGCTGTTTTTT. This codes for CASSLAVGTANTGELFF.

The rearrangement links TRBV27 to TRBJ1-6; D gene unclear. V lost 0 bases to trimming and J lost 10 bases, with 19 bases between them. Germline V gene lookup returns CDR1 MNHEY and CDR2 SMNVEV (reference sequence). The CDR3 consists of 17 residues. In nucleotides, the CDR3 is TGTGCCAGCAGTTTATCGGTTTGGGAGGGTAGGCGGTCACCCCTCCACTTT. Translation: CASSLSVWEGRRSPLHF.